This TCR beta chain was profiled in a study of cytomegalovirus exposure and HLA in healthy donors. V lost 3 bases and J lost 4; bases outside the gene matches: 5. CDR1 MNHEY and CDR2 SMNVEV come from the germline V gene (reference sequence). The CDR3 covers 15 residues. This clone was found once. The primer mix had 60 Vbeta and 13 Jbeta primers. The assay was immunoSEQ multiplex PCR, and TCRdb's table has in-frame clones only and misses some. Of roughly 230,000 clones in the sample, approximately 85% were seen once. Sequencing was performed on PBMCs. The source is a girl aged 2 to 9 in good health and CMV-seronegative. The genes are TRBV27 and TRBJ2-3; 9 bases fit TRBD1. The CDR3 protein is CASSFRDRAADTQYF. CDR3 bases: TGTGCCAGCAGTTTTCGGGACAGGGCGGCAGATACGCAGTATTTT.